This TCR beta chain was retrieved from a study of CD8 T cells in Susac syndrome. RNA, at about 0.45 to 1 ug, was reverse transcribed with random hexamers. Using its own MiXCR run on the immunoSEQ multiplex PCR reads, TCRdb lists one record per CDR3 protein. The sample comprises about 190,000 distinct CDR3 sequences, 75% to 95% of which are singletons, and roughly 0.087% rests with the top ten. The V gene end was trimmed by 5 bases and the J gene end by 1 base; junction bases not matched to a gene: 13. The CDR3 covers 16 residues. Germline lookup yields CDR1 SQVTM and CDR2 ANQGSEA. This clonotype originated in a human donor with Susac syndrome. The chain combines TRBV29-1 with TRBJ2-7; 8 positions agree with TRBD1. Material: CD4+ T cells from PBMCs. The CDR3 sequence is CSVRVVVGTGSYEQYF. Written as DNA, the CDR3 is TGCAGCGTTCGAGTCGTAGTGGGGACAGGTTCCTACGAGCAGTACTTC.